The rows below give T cell receptor beta chains drawn from one sample of a study of blood T cells in healthy people across ages. In TCRdb, the 5' RACE reads were re-called with MiXCR into one record per CDR3 protein. The data contain 750,000 to 850,000 distinct CDR3 sequences, 25% of them singletons. The data also belong to a second study, concerning T cells of mothers and their children.

The sequenced sample was blood. These receptors all come from a boy aged 5-17 years in good health. The CDR3 runs from the conserved cysteine through the conserved F or W. D genes are given only for firm matches. Part of the rows lack a size; the others show once, few, many or a class for expanded clones.

j_gene,d_gene,v_gene,abundance,CDR3nt,CDR3aa
TRBJ2-7,.,TRBV28,.,TGTGCCAGCAGTACCGGGACAATCTCCTACGAGCAGTACTTC,CASSTGTISYEQYF
TRBJ2-1,.,TRBV7-6,few,TGTGCCAGCAGCTTAGCTGACGGGTCGGGGTATGAGCAGTTCTTC,CASSLADGSGYEQFF
TRBJ2-7,.,TRBV28,.,TGTGCCAGCAGGTCTCCGGGACAAATCTCCTACGAGCAGTACTTC,CASRSPGQISYEQYF
TRBJ1-2,.,TRBV28,.,TGTGCCAGCAGACCGACCGGATCAGTGAATGGCTACACCTTC,CASRPTGSVNGYTF
TRBJ2-7,TRBD2,TRBV28,.,TGTGCCAGCAGTTCAAGGACTAGCGGACAGTACTTC,CASSSRTSGQYF
TRBJ2-3,TRBD1,TRBV9,.,TGTGCCAGCAGCGTAGCTCCCAGCGAAGGGGGCTATACGCAGTATTTT,CASSVAPSEGGYTQYF
TRBJ2-5,TRBD2,TRBV29-1,few,TGCAGCGTCCCCGGACTAGCGGGGGCAGAGACCCAGTACTTC,CSVPGLAGAETQYF
TRBJ1-2,.,TRBV7-8,.,TGTGCCAGCAGCTTAGGAGGGACATTCAGCGGCTACACCTTC,CASSLGGTFSGYTF
TRBJ1-6,.,TRBV27,.,TGTGCCAGCAGGGAGGGGAACAGCTATAATTCACCCCTCCACTTT,CASREGNSYNSPLHF
TRBJ1-1,TRBD1,TRBV6-5,.,TGTGCCAGCAGAACACGGACAGGGGTGGACACTGAAGCTTTCTTT,CASRTRTGVDTEAFF
TRBJ2-1,.,TRBV4-3,.,TGCGCCAGCAGCCAAGGGAGGACTAACCCCAATGAGCAGTTCTTC,CASSQGRTNPNEQFF
TRBJ1-4,.,TRBV5-1,.,TGCGCCAGCAGAGAGGGAACTAATGAAAAACTGTTTTTT,CASREGTNEKLFF
TRBJ1-1,.,TRBV6-5,few,TGTGCCAGCAGTTACACCACACTGGGCACTGAAGCTTTCTTT,CASSYTTLGTEAFF
TRBJ1-2,.,TRBV6-6,.,TGTGCCAGCAGTTACCCACAGAGGACACCGAACTATGGCTACACCTTC,CASSYPQRTPNYGYTF
TRBJ2-3,.,TRBV4-3,few,TGCGCCAGCAGCCAAGTTCCGGGGGCTACAGATGCGCAGTATTTT,CASSQVPGATDAQYF
TRBJ2-7,TRBD2,TRBV15,few,TGTGCCACCAGCAGAGGAGCGGGAGGCACCGAGCAGTACTTC,CATSRGAGGTEQYF
TRBJ2-7,.,TRBV7-9,many,TGTGCCAGCAGCTTGGGGGGAACCTACGAGCAGTACTTC,CASSLGGTYEQYF
TRBJ2-7,.,TRBV14,few,TGTGCCAGCAGCCGGACAGAACGGGACCCTGCACGGCAGTACTTC,CASSRTERDPARQYF
TRBJ2-5,.,TRBV14,few,TGTGCCAGCAGCCAAGCGCCTATCCCTGACAGGGTGCCGGGGGAAGAGACCCAGTACTTC,CASSQAPIPDRVPGEETQYF
TRBJ2-4,.,TRBV3-1,.,TGTGCCAGCAGCCAAGATCCTTTCGGCAGTCTAGCCAAAAACATTCAGTACTTC,CASSQDPFGSLAKNIQYF
TRBJ2-7,.,TRBV27,few,TGTGCCAGCAGTTTTGGTCAGGAGCAGTACTTC,CASSFGQEQYF
TRBJ2-1,.,TRBV25-1,.,TGTGCCAGCAGTGGGGGGGTAGCGGAAAGCTCCTACAATGAGCAGTTCTTC,CASSGGVAESSYNEQFF
TRBJ1-5,.,TRBV28,.,TGTGCCAGCACCAAGAATCAGCCCCAGCATTTT,CASTKNQPQHF
TRBJ2-4,TRBD2,TRBV28,.,TGTGCCAGCAGTTCGGCCCCAGGGAGGGCGGACATTCAGTACTTC,CASSSAPGRADIQYF
TRBJ1-2,TRBD1,TRBV25-1,.,TGTGCCAGCAGGGGACAGCAAATTTATGGCTACGCCTTC,CASRGQQIYGYAF
TRBJ2-5,.,TRBV6-5,.,TGTGCCATTAGGGGGGAGACCCAGTACTTC,CAIRGETQYF
TRBJ2-1,TRBD1,TRBV6-5,.,TGTGCCAGCAATAGGGGGCCGGGGAATGAGCAGTTCTTC,CASNRGPGNEQFF
TRBJ2-3,.,TRBV7-8,few,TGTGCCAGCAGCCCTGAGCCGTCTAGCACAGATACGCAGTATTTT,CASSPEPSSTDTQYF
TRBJ2-5,TRBD1,TRBV15,.,TGTGCCACCAGCAGGGACAGGCAGACCCAGTACTTC,CATSRDRQTQYF
TRBJ2-7,.,TRBV5-1,.,TGCGCCAGCGACCCCACCGGGGGGCACTACGAGCAGCACTTC,CASDPTGGHYEQHF
TRBJ2-5,TRBD2,TRBV25-1,few,TGTGCCAGCAGTGAATCCGGGTCGGGAGGGACCCAGTACTTC,CASSESGSGGTQYF
TRBJ2-1,.,TRBV4-3,few,TGCGCCAGCAGCCAAGACAGGACTGCCAGCTCCTACAATGAGCAGTTCTTC,CASSQDRTASSYNEQFF
TRBJ2-7,.,TRBV12-3/TRBV12-4,few,TGTGCCAGCAGTTTAGCGCTCGCGGACCCAAGCTCCTACGAGCAGTACTTC,CASSLALADPSSYEQYF
TRBJ2-3,.,TRBV7-8,.,TGTGCCAGCAGCTTAGAGGGATCGGCTCAGCAGTATTTT,CASSLEGSAQQYF
TRBJ2-2,.,TRBV6-6,.,TGTGCCAGTTCTCAAGAGGTCATGAACACCGGGGAGCTGTTTTTT,CASSQEVMNTGELFF
TRBJ1-3,.,TRBV6-5,.,TGTGCCAGCAGTTACTCAGGGCAGCACTCTGGAAACACCATATATTTT,CASSYSGQHSGNTIYF
TRBJ2-5,.,TRBV4-3,.,TGCGCCAGCAGCCACCCCGACCGAGGCCCGCAAGAGACCCAGTACTTC,CASSHPDRGPQETQYF
TRBJ2-1,.,TRBV12-3/TRBV12-4,few,TGTGCCAGCAGTCCCCCAGGGGGGCGGGACGACAATGAGCAGTTCTTC,CASSPPGGRDDNEQFF
TRBJ1-6,.,TRBV12-3/TRBV12-4,.,TGTGCCAGCAGTCCAACAGGGTATCAGTCACCCCTCCACTTT,CASSPTGYQSPLHF
TRBJ2-5,.,TRBV7-2,few,TGTGCCAGCAGCTTTTTCTTCGAGGGGCTAGCGTGGGAGCAGTACTTC,CASSFFFEGLAWEQYF
TRBJ2-2,TRBD2,TRBV5-1,.,TGCGCCAGCAGCTCAAGCGGGGGGAACCCGAACACCGGGGAGCTGTTTTTT,CASSSSGGNPNTGELFF
TRBJ2-5,.,TRBV29-1,many,TGCAGCGTTGATGGGCCTCAAGAGACCCAGTACTTC,CSVDGPQETQYF